This TCR beta chain was profiled in a study of cytomegalovirus exposure and HLA in healthy donors. Notes on the study in general: CMV serostatus was the only immune exposure information that was available. HLA allele associations emerged for roughly 17,000 TCR beta sequences in a later analysis, at 0.05 false discovery rate.

Primers: 60 Vbeta forward and 13 Jbeta reverse. The method was immunoSEQ multiplex PCR; TCRdb's version includes in-frame clones alone and lacks a portion of them. The repertoire holds 130,000 or so clones, with 85% as singletons. As concerns this clone: The antigen remains undetermined.

The receptor's source is a woman aged 25 to 39 in good health and CMV-seropositive. The sample comprised PBMCs.

The CDR3 loop reads CASSNLREQFF. The CDR3 DNA follows: TGTGCCAGTAGTAATCTCCGGGAGCAGTTCTTC. This rearrangement joins TRBV19 to TRBJ2-1, with D unclear. Trimming removed 4 bases at V and 10 bases at J, with 8 bases between. The CDR3 contains 11 residues. In germline, CDR1 is LNHDA, CDR2 SQIVND (reference sequence). Full variable domain (missing parts from reference TRBV19 and TRBJ2-1): DGGITQSPKYLFRKEGQNVTLSCEQNLNHDAMYWYRQDPGQGLRLIYYSQIVNDFQKGDIAEGYSVSREKKESFPLTVTSAQKNPTAFYLCASSNLREQFFGPGTRLTVL.